Below are 8 T cell receptor beta chains sequenced from a single sample in a study of Graves' ophthalmopathy and Graves' hyperthyroidism. Amplification of the TCR beta CDR3 regions used RNA transcripts (as template). HTBI-primed RT-PCR formed the first round, and a multiplex PCR formed the second. TCRdb re-called the multiplex PCR reads through MiXCR, storing one row per CDR3 protein. The data show around 400,000 distinct CDR3 sequences, more than 20% seen once. The sequenced sample was peripheral blood. The receptors here all came from a woman younger than 35 with stable Graves' hyperthyroidism.

This clonotype has a count of ten or more. A much larger clone sits a single nucleotide away, making a read error possible. The chain employs TRBV7-3 and TRBJ1-5; 7 positions agree with TRBD1. The CDR3 is 17 amino acids. Germline V lookup: CDR1 SGHTA, CDR2 FQGTGA. As DNA, the CDR3 is TGTGCCAGCAGCGTTAACAGGGGACAGAATAGCAATCAGCCCCCGCATTTT. Protein product: CASSVNRGQNSNQPPHF.

The V and J genes are TRBV29-1 and TRBJ2-7; D is undetermined. The CDR3 runs 12 residues. The germline V and J ends were trimmed by 2 bases and 3 bases, with 8 bases remaining between them. Looked up from germline, CDR1 is SQVTM and CDR2 is ANQGSEA. In DNA form, the CDR3 reads TGCAGCGTTGAAAACGGGTACTACGAGCAGTACTTC. As protein: CSVENGYYEQYF.

This clonotype showed up many times. The CDR3 DNA follows: TGTGCCAGCAGTTACCGACGACAGGGATCCCCATACGAGCAGTACTTC. As protein: CASSYRRQGSPYEQYF. V and J are TRBV6-2 or TRBV6-3 and TRBJ2-7, with TRBD1 matching 7 bases. Germline trimming cut 2 bases from V and 4 bases from J; bases unmatched to any gene: 11. Per germline, CDR1 MNHEY and CDR2 SVGEGT. The CDR3 loop spans 16 amino acids.

This chain links TRBV5-1 with TRBJ2-3; 13 nucleotides line up with TRBD2. The CDR3 is 17 residues long. CDR1 is SGHRS, CDR2 YFSETQ, per germline. Unmatched junction bases numbered 4, after V lost 3 bases and J lost 0 bases. The CDR3 DNA follows: TGCGCCAGCAGCTCGACTAGCGGGAGGATTAGCACAGATACGCAGTATTTT. Its protein product is CASSSTSGRISTDTQYF.

Comment on this clonotype: A much larger clone is a single base away; this may be a read error. This chain's CDR3 is CSAYHMISNQPQHF. The CDR3 nucleotides are TGCAGTGCCTACCACATGATTAGCAATCAGCCCCAGCATTTT. V usage is TRBV20-1 and J usage is TRBJ1-5; D ambiguous. The CDR3 is made up of 14 amino acids. Trimming left V 6 bases short and J 0 bases short, with 12 bases between. Germline assignment: CDR1 DFQATT and CDR2 SNEGSKA (reference sequence).

This clonotype was recorded many times. The chain carries TRBV12-3 or TRBV12-4 and TRBJ2-5; 10 nucleotides line up with TRBD1. V shed 6 bases and J 0 bases; nucleotides not matched to a gene: 7. The CDR3 sequence is 16 residues long. The CDR3 coding sequence is TGTGCCAGCAGGAAGGGACAGGGGAGATACCAAGAGACCCAGTACTTC. Translated, it gives CASRKGQGRYQETQYF.

This clonotype was counted many times. V gene TRBV7-9 combines with J gene TRBJ1-2; D might be TRBD1 (5 bases). This CDR3 has 13 residues. The V end was cut by 7 bases, the J end by 7 bases, with 16 bases between. From germline, CDR1 is SEHNR and CDR2 FQNEAQ (reference sequence). The CDR3 region is CASTPEGLGGYTF. CDR3 DNA: TGTGCCAGCACCCCCGAGGGGCTAGGTGGCTACACCTTC.

In its sample, this clonotype was seen many times. One junction end disagrees with the germline gene, perhaps due to a read error. The chain carries TRBV20-1 and TRBJ2-7; TRBD2 aligns across 7 bases. This CDR3 region has 15 residues. The germline gives CDR1 DFQATT, CDR2 SNEGSKA (reference sequence). The CDR3: CSARAASGGTYEQYF. The CDR3 DNA reads TGCAGTGCCAGAGCGGCTAGCGGAGGAACTTACGAGCAGTACTTC.